Listed below are T cell receptor beta chains from one sample, sequenced in a study of cytomegalovirus exposure and HLA in healthy donors. Method: immunoSEQ multiplex PCR; TCRdb's copy keeps in-frame clones and lacks some. The sample has 70,000 to 75,000 clones; 94% are singletons. The sequenced sample was PBMCs. Source of these receptors: a young woman in good health and CMV-seropositive. CDR3s include the opening cysteine and the closing phenylalanine or tryptophan. A D gene is named only where the DNA matches it firmly. The size of a clone is reported for some rows only, either as once, few or many, or as a class for expanded clones.

v_call,clone_size,d_call,j_call,cdr3_aa,cdr3_nt
TRBV5-1,.,TRBD2,TRBJ2-2,CASSLTAGDHTGELFF,TGCGCCAGCAGTTTGACCGCGGGAGACCACACCGGGGAGCTGTTTTTT
TRBV12-5,.,.,TRBJ2-7,CASGLVSPLQGAWGGNYEQYF,TGTGCTAGTGGTTTGGTTTCTCCCCTCCAGGGGGCGTGGGGGGGGAACTACGAGCAGTACTTC
TRBV30,.,TRBD1,TRBJ1-5,CAWSFLRQGSNQPQHF,TGTGCCTGGAGTTTCCTTCGACAGGGGAGCAATCAGCCCCAGCATTTT
TRBV19,.,.,TRBJ2-7,CASSIVTRDNYEQYF,TGTGCCAGTAGTATAGTAACCAGGGATAATTACGAGCAGTACTTC
TRBV2,.,.,TRBJ1-4,CASSEWPATNEKLFF,TGTGCCAGCAGTGAATGGCCTGCAACTAATGAAAAACTGTTTTTT
TRBV29-1,.,.,TRBJ2-2,CSVSTGSPNTGELFF,TGCAGCGTTTCAACCGGGAGTCCGAACACCGGGGAGCTGTTTTTT
TRBV7-8,.,.,TRBJ1-1,CASSLVGGAGAFF,TGTGCCAGCAGCTTAGTCGGGGGGGCTGGAGCTTTCTTT
TRBV27,.,.,TRBJ2-3,CASSLLGVTGGTDTQYF,TGTGCCAGCAGTTTATTAGGAGTGACCGGGGGCACAGATACGCAGTATTTT
TRBV19,few,.,TRBJ1-3,CASSIMSPKSSGNTIYF,TGTGCCAGTAGTATTATGTCTCCAAAGAGCTCTGGAAACACCATATATTTT
TRBV7-2,.,.,TRBJ2-1,CASSPDYRYEQFF,TGTGCCAGCAGCCCGGACTATCGTTATGAGCAGTTCTTC
TRBV27,.,.,TRBJ1-2,CASSLSWGSGFGYTF,TGTGCCAGCAGTTTATCGTGGGGCAGTGGGTTTGGCTACACCTTC
TRBV10-1,.,.,TRBJ2-7,CASSESKSFEQYF,TGCGCCAGCAGTGAGTCGAAGAGTTTCGAGCAGTACTTC
TRBV5-6,.,.,TRBJ2-1,CASSLVGSGTGEQFF,TGTGCCAGCAGCTTGGTCGGTAGCGGGACAGGGGAGCAGTTCTTC
TRBV4-1,.,TRBD1,TRBJ2-7,CASSQEEGTVSYEQYF,TGCGCCAGCAGCCAAGAAGAAGGGACAGTCTCCTACGAGCAGTACTTC
TRBV27,.,TRBD1,TRBJ2-1,CASRTGGAGNEQFF,TGTGCCAGCAGGACAGGGGGCGCGGGAAATGAGCAGTTCTTC
TRBV4-1,.,.,TRBJ2-7,CASSQDKGWEQYF,TGCGCCAGCAGCCAAGATAAGGGGTGGGAGCAGTACTTC
TRBV27,.,.,TRBJ2-3,CASSFSRRDTQYF,TGTGCCAGCAGTTTTTCGAGGAGAGATACGCAGTATTTT
TRBV4-3,.,TRBD1,TRBJ2-5,CASSQVGTGKETQYF,TGCGCCAGCAGCCAAGTAGGGACAGGGAAAGAGACCCAGTACTTC
TRBV5-6,.,TRBD1,TRBJ2-1,CASSNLRGYEQFF,TGTGCCAGCAGCAACCTCAGGGGGTATGAGCAGTTCTTC
TRBV7-3,.,TRBD1,TRBJ2-3,CASSLLGGQITDTQYF,TGTGCCAGCAGCTTATTAGGGGGACAGATCACAGATACGCAGTATTTT
TRBV19,.,.,TRBJ2-1,CASSINGGNFNEQFF,TGTGCCAGTAGTATAAACGGGGGAAACTTCAATGAGCAGTTCTTC
TRBV6-5,.,.,TRBJ1-1,CASTYGGERTEAFF,TGTGCCAGCACCTATGGAGGGGAACGGACTGAAGCTTTCTTT